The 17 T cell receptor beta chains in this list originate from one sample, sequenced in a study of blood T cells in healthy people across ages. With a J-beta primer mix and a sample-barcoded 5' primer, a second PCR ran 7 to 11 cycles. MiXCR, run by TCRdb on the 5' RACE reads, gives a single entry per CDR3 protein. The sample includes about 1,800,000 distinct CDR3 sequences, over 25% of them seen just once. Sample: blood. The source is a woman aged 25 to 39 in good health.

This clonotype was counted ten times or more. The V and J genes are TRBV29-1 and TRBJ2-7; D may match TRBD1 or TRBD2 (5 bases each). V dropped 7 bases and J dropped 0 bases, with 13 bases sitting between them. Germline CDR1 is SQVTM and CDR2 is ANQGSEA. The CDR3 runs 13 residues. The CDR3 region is CSAERGVSYEQYF. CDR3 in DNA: TGCAGCGCCGAACGGGGCGTCTCCTACGAGCAGTACTTC.

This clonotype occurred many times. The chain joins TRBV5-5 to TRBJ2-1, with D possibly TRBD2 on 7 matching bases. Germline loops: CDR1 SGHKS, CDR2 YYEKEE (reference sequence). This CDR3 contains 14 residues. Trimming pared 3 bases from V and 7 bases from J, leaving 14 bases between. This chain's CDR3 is CASSWGGGANEQFF. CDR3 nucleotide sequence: TGTGCCAGCAGCTGGGGCGGGGGCGCGAATGAGCAGTTCTTC. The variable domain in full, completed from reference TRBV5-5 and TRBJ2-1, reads DAGVTQSPTHLIKTRGQQVTLRCSPISGHKSVSWYQQVLGQGPQFIFQYYEKEERGRGNFPDRFSARQFPNYSSELNVNALLLGDSALYLCASSWGGGANEQFFGPGTRLTVL.

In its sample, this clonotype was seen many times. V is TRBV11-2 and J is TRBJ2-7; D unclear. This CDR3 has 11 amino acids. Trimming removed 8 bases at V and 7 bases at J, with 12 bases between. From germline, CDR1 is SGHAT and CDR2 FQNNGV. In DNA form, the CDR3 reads TGTGCCAGCTGCGAGTACGGGGAGCAGTACTTC. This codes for CASCEYGEQYF.

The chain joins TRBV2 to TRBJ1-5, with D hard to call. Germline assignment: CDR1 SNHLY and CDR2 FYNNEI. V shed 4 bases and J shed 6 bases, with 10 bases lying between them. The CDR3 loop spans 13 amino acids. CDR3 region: CASSGLRGQPQHF. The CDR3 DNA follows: TGTGCCAGCAGTGGCCTTCGCGGTCAGCCCCAGCATTTT.

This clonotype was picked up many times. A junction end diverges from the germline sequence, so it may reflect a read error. This CDR3 reads CASSLRTEETQYF. The CDR3 DNA reads TGCGCCAGCAGCTTGCGTACAGAAGAGACCCAGTACTTC. The chain combines TRBV19 with TRBJ2-5; D remains ambiguous. This CDR3 has 13 amino acids. Germline V gene sequence: CDR1 LNHDA, CDR2 SQIVND (reference sequence).

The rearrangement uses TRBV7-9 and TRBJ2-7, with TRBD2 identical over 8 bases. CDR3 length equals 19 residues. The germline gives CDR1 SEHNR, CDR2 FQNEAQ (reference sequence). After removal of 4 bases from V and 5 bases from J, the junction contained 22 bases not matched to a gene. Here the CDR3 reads CASSSPKAGGSDQKHEQYF. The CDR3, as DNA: TGTGCCAGCAGCTCCCCAAAGGCGGGGGGCTCGGACCAGAAGCACGAGCAGTACTTC.

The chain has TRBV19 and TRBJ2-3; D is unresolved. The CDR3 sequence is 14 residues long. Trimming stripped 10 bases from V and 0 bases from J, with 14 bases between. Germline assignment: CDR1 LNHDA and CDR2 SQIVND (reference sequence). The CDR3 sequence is CATRWSPSTDTQYF. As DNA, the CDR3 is TGTGCCACCCGATGGAGTCCTAGCACAGATACGCAGTATTTT.

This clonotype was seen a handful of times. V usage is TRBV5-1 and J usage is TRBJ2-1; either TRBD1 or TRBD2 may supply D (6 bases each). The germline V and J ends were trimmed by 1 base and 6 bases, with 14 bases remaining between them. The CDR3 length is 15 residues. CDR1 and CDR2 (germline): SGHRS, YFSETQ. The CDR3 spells CASSLSRGPSNEQFF. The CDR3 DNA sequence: TGCGCCAGCAGCTTGAGCCGGGGGCCAAGCAATGAGCAGTTCTTC.

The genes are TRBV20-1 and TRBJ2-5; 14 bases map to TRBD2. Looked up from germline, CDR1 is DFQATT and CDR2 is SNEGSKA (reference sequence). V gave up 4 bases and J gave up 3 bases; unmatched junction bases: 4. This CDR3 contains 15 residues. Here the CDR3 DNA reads TGCAGTGCTACGGGACTAGCGGGAGATGAAGAGACCCAGTACTTC. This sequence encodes CSATGLAGDEETQYF.

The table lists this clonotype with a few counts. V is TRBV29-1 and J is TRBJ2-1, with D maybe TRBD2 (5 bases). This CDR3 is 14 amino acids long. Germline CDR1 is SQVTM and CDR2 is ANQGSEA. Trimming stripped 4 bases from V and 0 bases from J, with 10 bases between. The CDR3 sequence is CSVVLANSYNEQFF. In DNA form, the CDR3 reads TGCAGCGTTGTTCTAGCTAACTCCTACAATGAGCAGTTCTTC.

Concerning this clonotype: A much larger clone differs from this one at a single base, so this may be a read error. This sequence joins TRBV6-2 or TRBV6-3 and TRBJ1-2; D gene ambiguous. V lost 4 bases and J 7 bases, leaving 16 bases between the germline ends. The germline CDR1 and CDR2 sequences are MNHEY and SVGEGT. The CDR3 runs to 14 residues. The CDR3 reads CASSFRVRSGGYTF. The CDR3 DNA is TGTGCCAGCAGTTTCCGAGTCAGGTCTGGTGGCTACACCTTC.

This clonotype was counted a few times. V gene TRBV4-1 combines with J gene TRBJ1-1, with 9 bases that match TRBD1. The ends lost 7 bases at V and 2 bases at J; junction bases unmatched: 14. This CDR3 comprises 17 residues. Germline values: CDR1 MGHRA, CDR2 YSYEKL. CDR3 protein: CASTATRTGVGNTEAFF. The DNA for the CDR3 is TGCGCCAGCACCGCAACCCGGACAGGGGTCGGTAACACTGAAGCTTTCTTT.

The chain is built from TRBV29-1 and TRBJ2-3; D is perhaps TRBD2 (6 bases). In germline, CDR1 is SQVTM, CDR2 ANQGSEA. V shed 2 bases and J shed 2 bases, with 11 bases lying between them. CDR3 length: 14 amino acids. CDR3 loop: CSVEKGGATDTQYF. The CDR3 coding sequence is TGCAGCGTTGAAAAAGGCGGGGCCACAGATACGCAGTATTTT.

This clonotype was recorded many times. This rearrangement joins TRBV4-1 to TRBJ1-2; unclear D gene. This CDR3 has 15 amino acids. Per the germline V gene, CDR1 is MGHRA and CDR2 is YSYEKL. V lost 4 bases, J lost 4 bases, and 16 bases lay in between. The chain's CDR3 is CASSPGAHSSYGYTF. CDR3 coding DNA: TGCGCCAGCAGCCCAGGTGCGCACAGCTCCTATGGCTACACCTTC.

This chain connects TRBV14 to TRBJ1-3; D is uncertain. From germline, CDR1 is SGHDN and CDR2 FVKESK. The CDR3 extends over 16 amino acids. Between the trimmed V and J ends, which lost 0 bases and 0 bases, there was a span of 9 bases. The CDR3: CASSQDILYSGNTIYF. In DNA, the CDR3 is TGTGCCAGCAGCCAAGACATTCTTTACTCTGGAAACACCATATATTTT.

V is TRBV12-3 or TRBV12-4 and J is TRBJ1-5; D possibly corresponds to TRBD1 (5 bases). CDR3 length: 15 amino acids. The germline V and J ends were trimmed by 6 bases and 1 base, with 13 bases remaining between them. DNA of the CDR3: TGTGCCAGCAGCCAAACCGGGGCGAGCAATCAGCCCCAGCATTTT. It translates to CASSQTGASNQPQHF.

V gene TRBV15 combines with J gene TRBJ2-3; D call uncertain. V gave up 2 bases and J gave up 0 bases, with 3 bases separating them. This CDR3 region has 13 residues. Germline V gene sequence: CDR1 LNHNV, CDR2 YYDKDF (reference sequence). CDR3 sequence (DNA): TGTGCCACCAGCAGACCGAGCACAGATACGCAGTATTTT. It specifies CATSRPSTDTQYF.